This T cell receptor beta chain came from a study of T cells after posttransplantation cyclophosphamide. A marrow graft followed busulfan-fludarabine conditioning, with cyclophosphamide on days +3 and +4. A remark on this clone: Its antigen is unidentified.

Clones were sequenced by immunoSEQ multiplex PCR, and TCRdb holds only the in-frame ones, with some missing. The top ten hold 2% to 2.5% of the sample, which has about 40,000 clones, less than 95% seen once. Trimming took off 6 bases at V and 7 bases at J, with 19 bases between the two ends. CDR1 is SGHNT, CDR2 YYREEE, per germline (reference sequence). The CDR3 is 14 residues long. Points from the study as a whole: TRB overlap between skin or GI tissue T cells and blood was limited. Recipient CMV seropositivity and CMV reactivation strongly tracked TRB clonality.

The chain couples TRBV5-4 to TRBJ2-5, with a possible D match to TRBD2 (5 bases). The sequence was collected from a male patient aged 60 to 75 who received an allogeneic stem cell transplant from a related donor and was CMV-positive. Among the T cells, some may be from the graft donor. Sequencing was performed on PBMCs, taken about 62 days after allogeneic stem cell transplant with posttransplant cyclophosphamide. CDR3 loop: CASTPSDHEGTQYF. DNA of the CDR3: TGTGCCAGCACCCCCTCCGACCACGAGGGGACCCAGTACTTC. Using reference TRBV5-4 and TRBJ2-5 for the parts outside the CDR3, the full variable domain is ETGVTQSPTHLIKTRGQQVTLRCSSQSGHNTVSWYQQALGQGPQFIFQYYREEENGRGNFPPRFSGLQFPNYSSELNVNALELDDSALYLCASTPSDHEGTQYFGPGTRLLVL.